Reported below is one TCR beta chain. Its antigen is unknown. The data are from a study of cytomegalovirus exposure and HLA in healthy donors. CDR1 is SGHDN, CDR2 FVKESK, per germline. V was trimmed by 4 bases and J by 5 bases, leaving 17 bases between them. The CDR3 length is 15 residues. The PCR used 60 Vbeta and 13 Jbeta primers. Under the authors' procedure: Roughly 12 million of about 88 million unique TCR beta chains were shared, per a later count. The table came from immunoSEQ multiplex PCR; TCRdb's copy has only in-frame clones and leaves some out. Clone size and V and J calls were adopted from that table, with D and trimming inferred from the DNA. This table has around 120,000 clones, 80% to 85% appearing once. Study results and caveats: The authors listed about 170 TCR beta chains as cytomegalovirus-associated. Diagnosis of cytomegalovirus status made by the classifier reportedly showed high specificity and sensitivity. Per a prior analysis, the majority of TCR beta V segments were productive roughly 90% or roughly 30% of the time.

This chain connects TRBV14 to TRBJ1-2; possibly TRBD1 for D (5 bases). This TCR derives from a man aged 18 to 30 in good health and CMV-seronegative. What was sequenced was PBMCs. The CDR3, as DNA: TGTGCCAGCAGCCCGTTGGGGACTGAGGATTATGGCTACACCTTC. Its translation: CASSPLGTEDYGYTF.